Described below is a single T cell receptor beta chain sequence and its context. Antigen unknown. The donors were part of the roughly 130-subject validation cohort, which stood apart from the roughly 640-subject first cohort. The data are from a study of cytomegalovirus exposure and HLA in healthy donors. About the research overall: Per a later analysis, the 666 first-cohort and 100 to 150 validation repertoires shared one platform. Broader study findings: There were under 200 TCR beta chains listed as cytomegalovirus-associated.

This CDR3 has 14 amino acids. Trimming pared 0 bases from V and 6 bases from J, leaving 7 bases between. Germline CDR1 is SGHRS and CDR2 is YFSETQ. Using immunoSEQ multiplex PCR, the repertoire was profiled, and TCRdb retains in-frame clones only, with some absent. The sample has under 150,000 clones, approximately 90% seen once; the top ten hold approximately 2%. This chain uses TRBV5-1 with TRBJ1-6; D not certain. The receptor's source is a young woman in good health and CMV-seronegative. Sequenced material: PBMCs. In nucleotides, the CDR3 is TGCGCCAGCAGCTTGGACAGTTCTAATTCACCCCTCCACTTT. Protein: CASSLDSSNSPLHF.